This T cell receptor (beta chain) was captured in a study of OX40 agonist ivuxolimab in advanced cancers. About the study: Partial responses were seen in three patients, one with hepatocellular carcinoma and two with cutaneous melanoma. Regarding the study as a whole: By week 6 at 0.1 to 3.0 mg/kg, blood CD4+ and CD8+ T cells had expanded clonally. Expanded clones were, on average, more numerous among CD8+ T cells than CD4+.

The table came from immunoSEQ multiplex PCR; TCRdb's copy has only in-frame clones and leaves some out. The sample consists of about 20,000 clones, 70% to 90% of them appearing once. This clone was detected a few times. Its antigen is currently unknown. CDR1 and CDR2 (germline): LNHDA, SQIVND (reference sequence). The CDR3 has 16 residues. V was clipped by 7 bases and J by 7 bases; unmatched bases: 9. The sequencing used CD4+ or CD8+ T cells sorted from blood, collected in a trial of the OX40 agonist ivuxolimab. The chain links TRBV19 to TRBJ2-2; 13 positions agree with TRBD2. The source is an adult with an advanced solid tumor such as melanoma, head and neck, liver or kidney cancer. CDR3 sequence (DNA): TGTGCCAGTACCCAGGGACTAGCGGGGAGAGACGGGGAGCTGTTTTTT. It encodes CASTQGLAGRDGELFF.